What follows describes a single TCR beta chain. The PCR had 60 Vbeta and 13 Jbeta primers. TCRdb's copy holds only in-frame clones and misses some; the assay was immunoSEQ multiplex PCR. The sample includes hundreds of thousands of clones, roughly 85% of them seen just once. The data are from a study of cytomegalovirus exposure and HLA in healthy donors. Study in general: Earlier work reported approximately 110 million unique TCR beta sequences from roughly 180 million T cells.

The TCR was taken from a man aged 18 to 35 in good health and CMV-seronegative. Sequencing was performed on PBMCs.

The CDR3, as DNA: TGCGCCAGCAGCCCGGAAGCAGGATTATCTGCTGAAGCTTTCTTT. As protein: CASSPEAGLSAEAFF. The chain recombines TRBV5-1 with TRBJ1-1; D unclear. This CDR3 has 15 amino acids. Per germline, CDR1 SGHRS and CDR2 YFSETQ. The V end was cut by 4 bases, the J end by 6 bases, with 19 bases between.